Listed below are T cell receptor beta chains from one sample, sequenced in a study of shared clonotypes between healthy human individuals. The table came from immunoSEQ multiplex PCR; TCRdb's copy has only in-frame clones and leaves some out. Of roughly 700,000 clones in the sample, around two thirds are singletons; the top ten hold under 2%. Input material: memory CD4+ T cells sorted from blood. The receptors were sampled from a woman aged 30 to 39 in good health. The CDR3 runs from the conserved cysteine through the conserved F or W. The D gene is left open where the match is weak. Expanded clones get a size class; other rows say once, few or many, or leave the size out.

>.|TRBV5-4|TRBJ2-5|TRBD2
TGTGCCAGCAGCATGGGGGGGTTGGGACAAGAGACCCAGTACTTC
CASSMGGLGQETQYF
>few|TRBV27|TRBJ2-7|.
TGTGCCAGCAGTTTAGCCGGGACAAAATACGAGCAGTACTTC
CASSLAGTKYEQYF
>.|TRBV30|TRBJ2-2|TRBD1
TGTGCCTGGAGTGGGGACAGGGATGCCGGGGAGCTGTTTTTT
CAWSGDRDAGELFF
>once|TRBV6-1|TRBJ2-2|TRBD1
TGTGCCAGCATCCCGACAGGGGGGAACACCGGGGAGCTGTTTTTT
CASIPTGGNTGELFF
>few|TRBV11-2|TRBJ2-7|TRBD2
TGTGCCAGCAGCCTCCTCCGCGGGAGCGCCTACGAGCAGTACTTC
CASSLLRGSAYEQYF
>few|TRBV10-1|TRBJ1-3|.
TGCGCCAGCAGTGAGTCGACCGAATCTGGAAACACCATATATTTT
CASSESTESGNTIYF
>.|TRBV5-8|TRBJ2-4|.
TGTGCCAGCAGCTTGAGCAGGGAAGGAAACATTCAGTACTTC
CASSLSREGNIQYF
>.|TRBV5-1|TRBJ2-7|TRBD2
TGCGCCAGCAGCTTGGGCTTTGCAGCGGGGGGGCACGAGCAGTACTTC
CASSLGFAAGGHEQYF
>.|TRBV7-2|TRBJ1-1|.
TGTGCCAGTGGGGGGCGGACTGAAGCTTTCTTT
CASGGRTEAFF
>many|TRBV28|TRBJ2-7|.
TGTGCCAGCAGTTTCTCCCCCTCGGGGCTGGGGCCGGGGGAGCAGTACTTC
CASSFSPSGLGPGEQYF
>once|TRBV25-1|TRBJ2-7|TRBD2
TGTGCCAGCAGTGACCCCGGACTAGCGCACTCCTACGAGCAGTACTTC
CASSDPGLAHSYEQYF
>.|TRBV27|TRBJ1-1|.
TGTGCCAGCAGTTCGAGACAGGTTATGAACACTGAAGCTTTCTTT
CASSSRQVMNTEAFF
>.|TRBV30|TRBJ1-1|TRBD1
TGTGCCTGGAGTGCCCCGGGACAGGGTTCCCCCGACGCTCTCGGCACTGAAGCTTTCTTT
CAWSAPGQGSPDALGTEAFF
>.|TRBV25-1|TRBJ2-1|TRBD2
TGTGCCAGCCTGGAGTCCTTCGCGGGGGGACTCTACAATGAGCAGTTCTTC
CASLESFAGGLYNEQFF
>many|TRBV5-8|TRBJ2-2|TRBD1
TGTGCCAGCAGCTGGGGGACAGCGAACACCGGGGAGCTGTTTTTT
CASSWGTANTGELFF
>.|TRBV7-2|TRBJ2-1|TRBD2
TGTGCCAGCAGACAAGATGCACTAGCGGGTAAAAATGAGCAGTTCTTC
CASRQDALAGKNEQFF
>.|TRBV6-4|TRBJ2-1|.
TGTGCCAGCAGTGTTTACGGAGGGGGCTTCAATGAGCAGTTCTTC
CASSVYGGGFNEQFF
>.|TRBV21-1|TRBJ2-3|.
TGTGCCAGTTACCGGGAGAGGCTCAGGGACGCAGATACGCAGTATTTT
CASYRERLRDADTQYF
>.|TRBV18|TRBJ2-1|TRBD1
TGTGCCAGCTCACCACCCCACAGGGGCAACGATAATGAGCAGTTCTTC
CASSPPHRGNDNEQFF
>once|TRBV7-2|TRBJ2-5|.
TGTGCCAGCAGCTTAGAGAGGACGGGGGCGGAGACCCAGTACTTC
CASSLERTGAETQYF
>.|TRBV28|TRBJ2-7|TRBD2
TGTGCCAGCAGTTTAGCGAGCGGGAGGGGCGAGCAGTACTTC
CASSLASGRGEQYF
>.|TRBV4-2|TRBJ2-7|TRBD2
TGTGCCAGCAGCCAGCAATACCAGCGGGGTACCTACGAGCAGTACTTC
CASSQQYQRGTYEQYF
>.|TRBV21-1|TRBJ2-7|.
TGTGCCAGGTCCCAGGGTCTCGCCTACGAGCAGTACTTC
CARSQGLAYEQYF
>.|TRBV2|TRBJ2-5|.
TGTGCCAGCCGGGTAGAGACCCAGTACTTC
CASRVETQYF
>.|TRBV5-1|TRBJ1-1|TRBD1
TGCGCCAGCAGCTTGGGACAGGGGATAGAAAACACTGAAGCTTTCTTT
CASSLGQGIENTEAFF
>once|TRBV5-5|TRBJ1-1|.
TGTGCCAGCAGCTTGTTAGGGGGGCCGAACACTGAAGCTTTCTTT
CASSLLGGPNTEAFF
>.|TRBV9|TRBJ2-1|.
TGTGCCAGCAGCGTAGATGGGGAGCAGTTCTTC
CASSVDGEQFF
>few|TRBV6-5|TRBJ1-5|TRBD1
TGTGCCAGCATAGACCCGGGACAGCAAAATCAGCCCCAGCATTTT
CASIDPGQQNQPQHF
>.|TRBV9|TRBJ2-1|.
TGTGCCAGCAGCGAGGGGTCCTACAATGAGCAGTTCTTC
CASSEGSYNEQFF
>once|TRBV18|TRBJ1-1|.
TGTGCCAGCTCACCATCGGCCAGTACCATGGGCACTGAAGCTTTCTTT
CASSPSASTMGTEAFF
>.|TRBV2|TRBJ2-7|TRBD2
TGTGCCAGCAGTGATGAGGCGGGAGGGATGAACGAGCAGTACTTC
CASSDEAGGMNEQYF